This TCR beta chain comes out of a study of CD8 T cell repertoires and HIV-1 epitope variants. Whole-study context: Separate from the cultures, 1M uncultured T cells served as baseline. Study findings and constraints: Fewer than ten TCR beta clonotypes were antigen-specific, roughly 6 apparently recognizing autologous or escape variants.

Profiling relied on immunoSEQ multiplex PCR, and the TCRdb table lists in-frame clones only, not all of them. The sample has 5,500 to 7,000 clones, about 71% seen once. Concerning this clone itself: Its matching antigen is unknown.

The CDR3 sequence is 14 residues long. V lost 0 bases to trimming and J lost 6 bases, with 9 bases between them. Germline CDR1 is SGDLS and CDR2 is YYNGEE. The sample taken for sequencing was cultured CD8+ T cells derived from PBMCs. The chain combines TRBV9 with TRBJ1-4, with D uncertain. The sequence was collected from a male donor with HIV. CDR3 nucleotide sequence: TGTGCCAGCAGCGTAGGAGGGATTGATGAAAAACTGTTTTTT. Its protein product is CASSVGGIDEKLFF.